These 21 T cell receptor beta chains came from one sample sequenced in a study of a mutant IDH1 vaccine in newly diagnosed glioma. Profiling relied on immunoSEQ multiplex PCR, and the TCRdb table lists in-frame clones only, not all of them. This sample has some 52,000 clones, with about 91% found just once. Regarding time point: week 11, during vaccination. In the vaccine, a single dose held 300 ug of the mutant IDH1 20-mer peptide, along with topical imiquimod. No antigen has been assigned to these receptors. Material: PBMCs, obtained from a glioma patient whose treatment included an IDH1 peptide vaccine. The source is a man in his fifties or sixties with glioma.

CDR3 DNA: TGCGCCAGCAGCTTCGGAGTACGACTAGGAGGAAACAATGAGCAGTTCTTC. Its protein product is CASSFGVRLGGNNEQFF. The chain employs TRBV5-1 and TRBJ2-1; D is perhaps TRBD2 (6 bases). The length of the CDR3 is 17 residues. Germline V gene sequence: CDR1 SGHRS, CDR2 YFSETQ. Trimming stripped 2 bases from V and 5 bases from J, with 20 bases between.

V and J are TRBV13 and TRBJ1-5, with D perhaps matching TRBD1 (5 bases). There are 14 residues in the CDR3. Trimming shortened V by 5 bases and J by 6 bases, and 14 bases separated the two germline ends. CDR1 and CDR2 (germline): PRHDT, FYEKMQ (reference sequence). The CDR3 sequence: CASSVGAGSQPQHF. The CDR3 DNA reads TGTGCCAGCAGCGTCGGGGCCGGGAGTCAGCCCCAGCATTTT.

The rearrangement uses TRBV7-2 and TRBJ1-2, with 8 bases lining up with TRBD1. The CDR3 has 15 amino acids. In germline, CDR1 is SGHTA, CDR2 FQGNSA. Losses at the gene ends were 4 bases for V and 3 bases for J; bases not matched to a gene: 7. CDR3 sequence (DNA): TGTGCCAGCAGCTCAGTCAGGGGGCAAGACTATGGCTACACCTTC. This gives the protein CASSSVRGQDYGYTF.

The rearrangement uses TRBV7-9 and TRBJ1-4, with D hard to call. The V end lost 2 bases, the J end lost 8 bases, and 12 bases lay between the germline ends. This CDR3 comprises 14 residues. Germline V gives CDR1 SEHNR, CDR2 FQNEAQ (reference sequence). The CDR3 nucleotides are TGTGCCAGCAGCTTAAACTCTGGGGAAGAAAAACTGTTTTTT. Protein sequence: CASSLNSGEEKLFF.

This chain connects TRBV28 to TRBJ2-2; TRBD1 agrees at 7 bases. Germline trimming cut 1 base from V and 9 bases from J; bases unmatched to any gene: 5. The CDR3 has 14 amino acids. Germline CDR1 is MDHEN and CDR2 is SYDVKM. CDR3 in DNA: TGTGCCAGCAGTTTATCGACAGGGTTCAGGGAGCTGTTTTTT. Translation: CASSLSTGFRELFF.

The rearrangement links TRBV7-9 to TRBJ2-7; D unclear. V gave up 5 bases and J gave up 4 bases, with 9 bases separating them. The CDR3 totals 12 residues. CDR1 SEHNR and CDR2 FQNEAQ come from the germline V gene (reference sequence). The CDR3 sequence is CASSLQAYEQYF. The CDR3 DNA reads as TGTGCCAGCAGCCTGCAGGCTTACGAGCAGTACTTC.

This clone is a singleton in its sample. This rearrangement joins TRBV7-2 to TRBJ2-7, with D possibly TRBD1 on 6 matching bases. The germline V gene has CDR1 SGHTA and CDR2 FQGNSA. CDR3 size: 15 residues. Trimming left V 1 base short and J 0 bases short, with 10 bases between. This CDR3 is CASSLEQGFSYEQYF. The CDR3 region has the DNA TGTGCCAGCAGCTTAGAGCAGGGGTTCTCCTACGAGCAGTACTTC.

The J gene is TRBJ2-2, the V gene TRBV29-1, with 9 bases lining up with TRBD2. The CDR3 has 15 amino acids. CDR1 is SQVTM and CDR2 is ANQGSEA in the germline V gene. The J segment lost 4 bases and the V segment lost 7 bases, leaving 10 bases of the junction unmatched. This CDR3 reads CSGAIAGETTGELFF. CDR3 sequence (DNA): TGCAGCGGGGCCATAGCGGGAGAGACCACCGGGGAGCTGTTTTTT.

V is TRBV30 and J is TRBJ1-5; TRBD1 matches 7 bases. Unmatched junction bases numbered 2, after V lost 3 bases and J lost 3 bases. Looked up from germline, CDR1 is GTSNPN and CDR2 is SVGIG (reference sequence). The CDR3 consists of 13 residues. This CDR3 reads CAWSRGFNQPQHF. CDR3 sequence (DNA): TGTGCCTGGAGCAGGGGGTTCAATCAGCCCCAGCATTTT.

The chain uses TRBV28 and TRBJ2-7; the D gene is possibly TRBD1 (6 bases). CDR1 is MDHEN, CDR2 SYDVKM, per germline. V lost 5 bases and J 0 bases, leaving 14 bases between the germline ends. This CDR3 region has 15 residues. The CDR3 region has the DNA TGTGCCAGCAGTCTCTTCAGGGGCCTCTCCTACGAGCAGTACTTC. Protein sequence: CASSLFRGLSYEQYF.

The rearrangement joins TRBV9 to TRBJ2-2; 7 bases are shared with TRBD1. The length of the CDR3 is 16 residues. The germline V gene encodes CDR1 SGDLS and CDR2 YYNGEE. The J segment lost 0 bases and the V segment lost 1 base, leaving 3 bases of the junction unmatched. The CDR3 coding sequence is TGTGCCAGCAGCGTATGGGGGACAGCGAACACCGGGGAGCTGTTTTTT. It encodes CASSVWGTANTGELFF.

This chain connects TRBV6-5 to TRBJ2-5, with 8 positions matching TRBD1. CDR1 and CDR2 from the germline V gene are MNHEY and SVGAGI. The CDR3 has 14 amino acids. Losses at the gene ends were 6 bases for V and 4 bases for J; bases not matched to a gene: 7. The CDR3 loop reads CASRRTGGLETQYF. CDR3 bases: TGTGCCAGCAGGAGAACAGGGGGGTTAGAGACCCAGTACTTC.

The chain joins TRBV2 to TRBJ1-2; unclear D gene. CDR1 is SNHLY, CDR2 FYNNEI, per germline. This CDR3 is 13 amino acids long. Trimming pared 6 bases from V and 2 bases from J, leaving 10 bases between. CDR3 sequence: CASSKDINYGYTF. CDR3 nucleotide sequence: TGTGCCAGCAGCAAAGACATCAACTATGGCTACACCTTC.

This clone appeared a single time. V gene TRBV15 combines with J gene TRBJ2-7; 7 bases line up with TRBD1. Germline V gene data show CDR1 as LNHNV and CDR2 as YYDKDF (reference sequence). Germline trimming cut 3 bases from V and 5 bases from J; bases unmatched to any gene: 4. The CDR3 consists of 13 residues. CDR3 sequence reads: CATSRTGKHEQYF. CDR3 DNA sequence: TGTGCCACCAGCAGGACAGGGAAGCACGAGCAGTACTTC.

The chain has TRBV9 and TRBJ1-2, with 7 nucleotides matching TRBD1. CDR1 and CDR2 (germline): SGDLS, YYNGEE. This CDR3 has 13 residues. V shed 1 base, J shed 8 bases, and the junction held 5 bases outside the gene matches. CDR3 bases: TGTGCCAGCAGCGTAAAGACAGGGCACGGCTACACCTTC. It encodes CASSVKTGHGYTF.

The rearrangement uses TRBV5-4 and TRBJ1-6; D uncertain. Germline-derived CDR1 and CDR2 are SGHNT and YYREEE (reference sequence). V was pared by 0 bases and J by 10 bases, with 14 bases between. This CDR3 contains 15 residues. CDR3 bases: TGTGCCAGCAGCTTGGTGGGCACCGCGGGGTCACCCCTCCACTTT. This codes for CASSLVGTAGSPLHF.

The chain uses TRBV7-2 and TRBJ1-5; no clear D gene. This CDR3 region has 13 residues. CDR1 is SGHTA, CDR2 FQGNSA, per germline. V was pared by 2 bases and J by 4 bases, with 6 bases between. The CDR3 coding sequence is TGTGCCAGCAGCTTACACGGGAATCAGCCCCAGCATTTT. It encodes CASSLHGNQPQHF.

This clone was counted a few times. The chain joins TRBV25-1 to TRBJ2-2, with TRBD1 matching over 10 bases. The V gene's germline CDR1 is MGHDK and CDR2 SYGVNS. This CDR3 has 15 residues. Trimming removed 7 bases from V and 2 bases from J; junction bases left unmatched: 4. CDR3 region: CASKTGGLNTGELFF. CDR3 bases: TGTGCCAGCAAGACAGGGGGCCTTAACACCGGGGAGCTGTTTTTT.

The chain uses TRBV18 and TRBJ2-1; D is possibly TRBD1 or TRBD2 (6 bases each). Germline V CDR1 and CDR2: KGHSH, LQKENI. This CDR3 is 16 amino acids long. The V end lost 6 bases, the J end lost 6 bases, and 21 bases lay between the germline ends. CDR3 region: CASSNRGESLGNEQFF. CDR3 nucleotide sequence: TGTGCCAGCTCCAATAGGGGGGAATCCCTCGGCAATGAGCAGTTCTTC.

The chain couples TRBV5-1 to TRBJ2-5; D is tentatively TRBD1 or TRBD2 (5 bases each). V gave up 2 bases and J gave up 5 bases, with 16 bases separating them. Germline V gene sequence: CDR1 SGHRS, CDR2 YFSETQ. CDR3 length equals 15 residues. The CDR3 sequence is CASSLAGTVGETQYF. CDR3 nucleotide sequence: TGCGCCAGCAGCTTAGCCGGGACCGTGGGGGAGACCCAGTACTTC.

The chain recombines TRBV7-2 with TRBJ2-7; TRBD1 matches 8 bases. The CDR3 spans 13 residues. Germline V gene sequence: CDR1 SGHTA, CDR2 FQGNSA. The ends lost 5 bases at V and 6 bases at J; junction bases unmatched: 6. This chain's CDR3 is CASSQGQGGEQYF. CDR3 in DNA: TGTGCCAGCAGCCAAGGACAGGGCGGCGAGCAGTACTTC.